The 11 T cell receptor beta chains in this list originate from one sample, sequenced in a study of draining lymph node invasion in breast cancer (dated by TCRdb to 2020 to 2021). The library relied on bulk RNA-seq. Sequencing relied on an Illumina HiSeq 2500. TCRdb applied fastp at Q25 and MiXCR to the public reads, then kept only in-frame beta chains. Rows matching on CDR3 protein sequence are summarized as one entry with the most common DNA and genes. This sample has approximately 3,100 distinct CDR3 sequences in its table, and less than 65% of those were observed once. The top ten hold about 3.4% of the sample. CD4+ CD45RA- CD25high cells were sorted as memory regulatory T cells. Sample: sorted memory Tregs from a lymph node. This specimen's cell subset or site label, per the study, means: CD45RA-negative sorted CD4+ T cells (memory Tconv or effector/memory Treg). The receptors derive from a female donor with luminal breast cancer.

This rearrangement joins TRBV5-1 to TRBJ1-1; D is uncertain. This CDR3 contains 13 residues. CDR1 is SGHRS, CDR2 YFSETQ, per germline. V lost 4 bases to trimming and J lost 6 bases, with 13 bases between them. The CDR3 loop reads CASSASFVAEAFF. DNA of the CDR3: TGCGCCAGCAGCGCCTCGTTCGTCGCTGAAGCTTTCTTT.

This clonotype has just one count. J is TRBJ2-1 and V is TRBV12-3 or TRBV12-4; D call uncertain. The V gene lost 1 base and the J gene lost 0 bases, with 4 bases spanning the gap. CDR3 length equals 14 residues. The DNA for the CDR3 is TGTGCCAGCAGTTTAGGGGACTCCTACAATGAGCAGTTCTTC. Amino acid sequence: CASSLGDSYNEQFF.

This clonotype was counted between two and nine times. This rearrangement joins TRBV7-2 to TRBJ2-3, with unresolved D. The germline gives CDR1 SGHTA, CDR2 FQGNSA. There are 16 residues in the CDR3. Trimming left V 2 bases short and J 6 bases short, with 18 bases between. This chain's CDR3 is CASSLMRSIGYDTQYF. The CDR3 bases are TGTGCCAGCAGCTTAATGCGCTCCATCGGGTACGATACGCAGTATTTT.

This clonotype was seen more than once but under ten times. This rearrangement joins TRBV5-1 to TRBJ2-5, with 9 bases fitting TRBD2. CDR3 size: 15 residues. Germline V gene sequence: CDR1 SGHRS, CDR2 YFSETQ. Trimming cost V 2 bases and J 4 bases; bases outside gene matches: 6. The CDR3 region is CASSLRAGGGETQYF. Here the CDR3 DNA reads TGCGCCAGCAGCTTACGAGCGGGGGGCGGAGAGACCCAGTACTTC.

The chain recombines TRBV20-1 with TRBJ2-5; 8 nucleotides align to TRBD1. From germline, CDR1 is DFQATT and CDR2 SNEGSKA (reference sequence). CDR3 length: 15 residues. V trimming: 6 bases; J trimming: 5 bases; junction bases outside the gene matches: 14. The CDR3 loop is CSAPPGLWDRETQYF. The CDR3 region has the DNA TGCAGTGCCCCCCCGGGACTTTGGGACAGGGAGACCCAGTACTTC.

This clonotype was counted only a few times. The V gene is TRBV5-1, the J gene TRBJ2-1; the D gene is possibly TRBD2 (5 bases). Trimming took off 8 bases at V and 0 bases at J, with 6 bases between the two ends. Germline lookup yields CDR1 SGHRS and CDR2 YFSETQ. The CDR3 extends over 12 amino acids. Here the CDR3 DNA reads TGCGCCAGTCGGGACTCCTACAATGAGCAGTTCTTC. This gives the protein CASRDSYNEQFF. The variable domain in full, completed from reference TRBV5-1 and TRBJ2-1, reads KAGVTQTPRYLIKTRGQQVTLSCSPISGHRSVSWYQQTPGQGLQFLFEYFSETQRNKGNFPGRFSGRQFSNSRSEMNVSTLELGDSALYLCASRDSYNEQFFGPGTRLTVL.

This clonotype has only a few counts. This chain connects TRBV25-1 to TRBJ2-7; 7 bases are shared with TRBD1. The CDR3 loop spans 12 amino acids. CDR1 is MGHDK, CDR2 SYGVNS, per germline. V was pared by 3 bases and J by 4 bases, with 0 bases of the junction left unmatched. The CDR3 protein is CASSETGYEQYF. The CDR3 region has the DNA TGTGCCAGCAGTGAGACAGGGTACGAGCAGTACTTC.

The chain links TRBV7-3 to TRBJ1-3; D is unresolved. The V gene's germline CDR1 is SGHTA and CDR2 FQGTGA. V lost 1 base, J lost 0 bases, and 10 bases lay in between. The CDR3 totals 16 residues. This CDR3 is CASSLSGLRSGNTIYF. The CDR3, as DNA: TGTGCCAGCAGCTTAAGCGGGTTACGCTCTGGAAACACCATATATTTT.

The CDR3 nucleotides are TGTGCCAGCAGTAGGGAGACAGGGGCGGGCACCGGGGAGCTGTTTTTT. Translated, it gives CASSRETGAGTGELFF. The V and J genes are TRBV12-3 or TRBV12-4 and TRBJ2-2, with 8 bases identical to TRBD1. V lost 5 bases to trimming and J lost 4 bases; unmatched junction nucleotides: 9. CDR3 length: 16 residues.

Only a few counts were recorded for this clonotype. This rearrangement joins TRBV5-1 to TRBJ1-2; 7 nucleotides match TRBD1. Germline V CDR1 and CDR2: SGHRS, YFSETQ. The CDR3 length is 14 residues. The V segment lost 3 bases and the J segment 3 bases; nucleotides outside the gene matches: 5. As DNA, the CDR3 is TGCGCCAGCAGCTCGACAGGGCCCGACTATGGCTACACCTTC. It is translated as CASSSTGPDYGYTF.

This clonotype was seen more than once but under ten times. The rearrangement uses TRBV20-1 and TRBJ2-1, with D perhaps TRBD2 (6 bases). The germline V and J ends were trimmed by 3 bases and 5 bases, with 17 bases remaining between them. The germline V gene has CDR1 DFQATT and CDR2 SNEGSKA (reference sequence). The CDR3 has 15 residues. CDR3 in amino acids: CSASGAGTRDNEQFF. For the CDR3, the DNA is TGCAGTGCTAGTGGGGCCGGGACTCGGGACAATGAGCAGTTCTTC.